Listed here are 3 T cell receptor beta chains from one sample, sequenced in a study of blood T cell repertoires in COVID-19. Profiling relied on immunoSEQ multiplex PCR, and the TCRdb table lists in-frame clones only, not all of them. Among fewer than 250,000 clones listed, around 84% were seen once. Sequencing was carried out using peripheral blood. All receptors derive from a man in his 60s with acute or convalescent COVID-19.

This rearrangement joins TRBV4-3 to TRBJ2-5, with 9 bases matching TRBD1. The CDR3 loop spans 17 amino acids. Germline-derived CDR1 and CDR2 are LGHNA and YSLEER. The ends lost 4 bases at V and 2 bases at J; junction bases unmatched: 11. The CDR3 sequence: CASSPHRGTGSQETQYF. CDR3 coding DNA: TGCGCCAGCAGCCCTCACCGGGGGACAGGGTCGCAAGAGACCCAGTACTTC.

The chain employs TRBV6-6 and TRBJ1-2; D gene unclear. The CDR3 loop spans 16 amino acids. Trimming removed 6 bases from V and 7 bases from J, with 24 bases in between. Germline assignment: CDR1 MNHNY and CDR2 SVGAGI (reference sequence). The DNA of the CDR3 is TGTGCCAGCAGCCTCCGGGAGACTTTAGCCATAGGTGGCTACACCTTC. Translated, it gives CASSLRETLAIGGYTF.

V usage is TRBV23-1 and J usage is TRBJ1-6, with D possibly being TRBD1 (6 bases). TRBV23-1 is an ORF; its function is uncertain. CDR3 length: 17 amino acids. V lost 2 bases to trimming and J lost 0 bases, with 11 bases between them. The CDR3 reads CASSQPKDSSYNSPLHF. The CDR3, as DNA: TGCGCCAGCAGTCAACCCAAGGACAGCTCCTATAATTCACCCCTCCACTTT.